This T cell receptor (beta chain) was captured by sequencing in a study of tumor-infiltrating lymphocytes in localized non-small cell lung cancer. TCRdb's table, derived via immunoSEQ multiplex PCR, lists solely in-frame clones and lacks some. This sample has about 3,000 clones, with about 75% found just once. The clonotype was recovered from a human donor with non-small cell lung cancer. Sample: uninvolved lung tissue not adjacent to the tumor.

This CDR3 is CASSLSQGAGDTQYF. The DNA for the CDR3 is TGTGCCAGCAGCCTTTCACAGGGGGCGGGAGATACGCAGTATTTT. J is TRBJ2-3 and V is TRBV7-2; 9 bases agree with TRBD1. The CDR3 is 15 amino acids. CDR1 is SGHTA and CDR2 is FQGNSA in the germline V gene. Losses at the gene ends were 5 bases for V and 5 bases for J; bases not matched to a gene: 8.